The 3 T cell receptor beta chains below all came from one sample that was sequenced in a study of blood T cells in healthy people across ages. Then a second PCR, running roughly 7 to 11 cycles, was carried out with a sample-barcoded 5' primer and a J-beta primer mix. TCRdb redid the calling of the 5' RACE reads with MiXCR, one entry per CDR3 protein. The table lists 800,000 to 950,000 distinct CDR3 sequences, 25% to 30% of them singletons, with 10% in the top ten. The same data also contributed to another study, on T cells of mothers and their children.

The sequencing input was blood. Receptors originate from a woman in her thirties or forties in good health.

The chain employs TRBV28 and TRBJ1-6; no firm D call. Germline loops: CDR1 MDHEN, CDR2 SYDVKM. This CDR3 is 14 amino acids long. V was trimmed by 2 bases and J by 10 bases, leaving 12 bases between them. The CDR3, as DNA: TGTGCCAGCAGTTTAGCCCTCCTGACCTCACCCCTCCACTTT. This sequence encodes CASSLALLTSPLHF.

In its sample, this clonotype was seen a few times. The chain combines TRBV5-1 with TRBJ2-1, with 9 bases fitting TRBD2. The CDR3 sequence is 13 residues long. Germline values: CDR1 SGHRS, CDR2 YFSETQ. V lost 4 bases and J lost 14; bases outside the gene matches: 10. The CDR3 is CASSRGSGGPEFF. DNA for the CDR3: TGCGCCAGCAGCAGGGGTAGCGGGGGCCCGGAGTTCTTC.

The chain carries TRBV10-3 and TRBJ2-2; D unresolved. Germline V gene sequence: CDR1 ENHRY, CDR2 SYGVKD. V dropped 2 bases and J dropped 2 bases, with 15 bases sitting between them. The CDR3 totals 17 residues. The CDR3 DNA reads as TGTGCCATCAGTGAGATGGTCGCACCTCCCAACACCGGGGAGCTGTTTTTT. Protein product: CAISEMVAPPNTGELFF.